The source of this T cell receptor beta chain is a study of T-cell reconstitution after alpha-beta-depleted transplantation in children. The study's findings and limits: T cells produced anew were the main source of T-cell counts and diversity one year after transplant.

Trimming stripped 1 base from V and 6 bases from J, with 10 bases between. This CDR3 spans 13 amino acids. This clonotype was counted many times. The antigen remains undetermined. Library preparation (for TCRbeta) was performed with unique molecular identifiers. TCRdb itself ran the PCR reads through MiXCR, one entry per CDR3 protein. The sample yields 500,000 or so distinct CDR3 sequences, over 9.5% seen once. This chain uses TRBV12-3 or TRBV12-4 with TRBJ2-7; D gene ambiguous. The origin of this receptor is a female patient aged 2 to 10 who had a stem cell transplant for aplastic anemia, so the T cells may come from the graft donor. The starting material was PBMCs, mostly from graft donor cells, obtained 180 days after TCRalphabeta/CD19-depleted stem cell transplant. The CDR3 loop reads CASSLDPSGEQYF. The CDR3 coding sequence is TGTGCCAGCAGTTTAGACCCTTCGGGCGAGCAGTACTTC.